What follows is one T cell receptor (beta chain) and its context. TCRdb analysed the RT-PCR reads with MiXCR anew, one entry per CDR3 protein. Among just under 550,000 distinct CDR3 sequences listed, less than 25% were seen once. The CDR3 contains 14 residues. Between the trimmed V and J ends, which lost 4 bases and 1 base, there was a span of 12 bases. Germline lookup yields CDR1 SQVTM and CDR2 ANQGSEA. These data come from a study of response to subunit inactivated influenza vaccine. This same sample was also part of a study on T cells expressing NK-cell markers. From that study: With UMIs, 5'RACE template switching was used to make TCR beta cDNA. Each of 6 or 7 donors carried dominant NKG2C+ clonotypes accounting for roughly 1.0-7.0% of CD8+ T cells. These clonotypes, the leaders elsewhere, also led the CD3+CD56-NKG2C+ fraction in several donors.

Source: CD4+ T cells sorted from PBMCs, taken 11 to 12 days after vaccination. The V gene is TRBV29-1, the J gene TRBJ2-3; the D is unclear. This clonotype originated in a man between 50 and 59 years old who received an inactivated influenza vaccine. CDR3 amino acids: CSVGWARGTDTQYF. As DNA, the CDR3 is TGCAGCGTTGGCTGGGCTAGGGGCACAGATACGCAGTATTTT.